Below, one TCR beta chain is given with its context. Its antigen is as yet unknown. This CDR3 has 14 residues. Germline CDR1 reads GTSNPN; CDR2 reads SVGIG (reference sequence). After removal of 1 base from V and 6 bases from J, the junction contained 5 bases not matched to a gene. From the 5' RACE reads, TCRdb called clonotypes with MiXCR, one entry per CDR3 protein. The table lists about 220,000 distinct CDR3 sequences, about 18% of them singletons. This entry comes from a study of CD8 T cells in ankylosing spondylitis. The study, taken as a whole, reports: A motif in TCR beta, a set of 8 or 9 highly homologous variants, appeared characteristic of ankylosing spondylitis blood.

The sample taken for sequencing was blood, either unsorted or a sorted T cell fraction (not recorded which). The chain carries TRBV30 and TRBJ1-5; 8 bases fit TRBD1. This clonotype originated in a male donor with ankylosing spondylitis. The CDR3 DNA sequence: TGTGCCTGGAGTGACGGACAGGGAAGTCAGCCCCAGCATTTT. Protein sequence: CAWSDGQGSQPQHF.